What follows are 26 T cell receptor beta chains derived from one specimen sequenced in a study of T cells after yellow fever vaccination. TCRdb fed the 5' RACE reads into MiXCR, producing one record per CDR3 protein. Of hundreds of thousands of distinct CDR3 sequences detected, around a fifth appear once; the ten largest clones hold about 17%. The sample consisted of PBMCs, taken about 21 days after the first yellow fever vaccination. The receptors shown here come from a man aged 18 to 29 who received the YFV17D yellow fever vaccine.

This clonotype has just a few counts. This chain connects TRBV19 to TRBJ1-2; possibly TRBD1 for D (6 bases). V was pared by 3 bases and J by 4 bases, with 9 bases between. There are 13 residues in the CDR3. Germline V CDR1 and CDR2: LNHDA, SQIVND (reference sequence). In DNA form, the CDR3 reads TGTGCCAGTAGTATGGGGACAATCTATGGCTACACCTTC. This codes for CASSMGTIYGYTF.

The sample holds a few counts of this clonotype. The genes are TRBV19 and TRBJ1-1; the D is unclear. With 6 bases removed from V and 2 bases from J, the gap between germline ends came to 16 bases. In germline, CDR1 is LNHDA, CDR2 SQIVND (reference sequence). The CDR3 consists of 15 residues. The CDR3 is CASRPSVGLNTEAFF. As DNA, the CDR3 is TGTGCCAGTAGACCTTCCGTGGGTCTCAACACTGAAGCTTTCTTT.

The V gene is TRBV4-2, the J gene TRBJ1-2, with a possible D match to TRBD1 (5 bases). Germline assignment: CDR1 LGHNA and CDR2 YNFKEQ. V was shortened by 0 bases and J by 13 bases, with 12 bases between the two germline ends. There are 12 residues in the CDR3. CDR3 loop: CASSQDGTLCTF. The CDR3 region has the DNA TGTGCCAGCAGCCAAGATGGGACCCTCTGCACCTTC.

The rearrangement uses TRBV2 and TRBJ2-1; 8 nucleotides line up with TRBD2. The CDR3 is 12 residues long. Germline lookup yields CDR1 SNHLY and CDR2 FYNNEI. V trimming: 6 bases; J trimming: 12 bases; junction bases outside the gene matches: 7. The CDR3 protein is CASSRETSAQFF. Written as DNA, the CDR3 is TGTGCCAGCAGCCGGGAGACTAGCGCGCAGTTCTTC.

This clonotype was found a few times. The chain's CDR3 is CASSYTGGNTEAFF. The CDR3 DNA is TGCGCCAGCAGCTATACAGGGGGGAACACTGAAGCTTTCTTT. This sequence joins TRBV5-1 and TRBJ1-1; TRBD1 agrees at 8 bases. Germline CDR1 reads SGHRS; CDR2 reads YFSETQ. The V and J ends lost 3 bases and 1 base, in that order; junction bases with no gene match: 2. This CDR3 is 14 amino acids long.

This clonotype has a count of ten or more. The rearrangement joins TRBV9 to TRBJ1-1, with D hard to call. Germline CDR1 is SGDLS and CDR2 is YYNGEE. Trimming took 2 bases from V and 4 from J, leaving 12 bases between them. CDR3 length: 14 residues. The CDR3 spells CASSVVDWGTEAFF. The CDR3 DNA is TGTGCCAGCAGCGTTGTGGACTGGGGCACTGAAGCTTTCTTT.

The V gene is TRBV9, the J gene TRBJ1-1; D unclear. Looked up from germline, CDR1 is SGDLS and CDR2 is YYNGEE. With 4 bases removed from V and 5 bases from J, the gap between germline ends came to 15 bases. This CDR3 has 14 amino acids. CDR3 in amino acids: CASSPPAGRTEAFF. CDR3 nucleotides: TGTGCCAGCAGCCCACCAGCGGGTAGAACTGAAGCTTTCTTT.

The chain has TRBV19 and TRBJ1-1; D is uncertain. The germline gives CDR1 LNHDA, CDR2 SQIVND (reference sequence). Trimming stripped 4 bases from V and 0 bases from J, with 9 bases between. The CDR3 length is 14 residues. Here the CDR3 DNA reads TGTGCCAGTAGTACAAAGGGCTTGAACACTGAAGCTTTCTTT. The encoded protein is CASSTKGLNTEAFF.

V usage is TRBV2 and J usage is TRBJ2-7; D possibly corresponds to TRBD2 (5 bases). The ends were cut back, 8 bases at V and 6 bases at J, with 17 bases in the middle. The CDR3 runs to 13 residues. Germline V gene data show CDR1 as SNHLY and CDR2 as FYNNEI. The CDR3 DNA reads TGTGCCAGCTCTGCTGGGGAGACGACCGAGCAGTACTTC. Protein sequence: CASSAGETTEQYF. Together with reference TRBV2 and TRBJ2-7, the CDR3 gives the full variable domain: EPEVTQTPSHQVTQMGQEVILRCVPISNHLYFYWYRQILGQKVEFLVSFYNNEISEKSEIFDDQFSVERPDGSNFTLKIRSTKLEDSAMYFCASSAGETTEQYFGPGTRLTVT.

This clonotype turned up a few times. The genes are TRBV19 and TRBJ2-1; no firm D call. Germline loops: CDR1 LNHDA, CDR2 SQIVND (reference sequence). With 4 bases removed from V and 3 bases from J, the gap between germline ends came to 10 bases. The CDR3 has 14 residues. CDR3 in DNA: TGTGCCAGTAGTACCGACGGGTACTACAATGAGCAGTTCTTC. Encoded protein: CASSTDGYYNEQFF. The full variable domain, with the rest looked up from reference TRBV19 and TRBJ2-1, is DGGITQSPKYLFRKEGQNVTLSCEQNLNHDAMYWYRQDPGQGLRLIYYSQIVNDFQKGDIAEGYSVSREKKESFPLTVTSAQKNPTAFYLCASSTDGYYNEQFFGPGTRLTVL.

This clonotype occurred a few times. V gene TRBV7-2 combines with J gene TRBJ2-1; D is perhaps TRBD1 (5 bases). The CDR3 is 13 amino acids. Trimming pared 5 bases from V and 7 bases from J, leaving 12 bases between. Per the germline V gene, CDR1 is SGHTA and CDR2 is FQGNSA. The CDR3 reads CASSPDTVNEQFF. The CDR3, as DNA: TGTGCCAGCAGCCCGGACACAGTGAATGAGCAGTTCTTC.

Ten or more counts support this clonotype. The chain's CDR3 is CASSLGRGAHEQFF. CDR3 DNA sequence: TGTGCCAGCAGCTTAGGTCGGGGGGCGCATGAGCAGTTCTTC. The rearrangement joins TRBV7-2 to TRBJ2-1; D may be TRBD2 (7 bases). This CDR3 comprises 14 residues. Germline V gene sequence: CDR1 SGHTA, CDR2 FQGNSA. The V end lost 1 base, the J end lost 8 bases, and 12 bases lay between the germline ends.

The rearrangement joins TRBV20-1 to TRBJ1-5, with unresolved D. Germline V lookup: CDR1 DFQATT, CDR2 SNEGSKA (reference sequence). Trimming stripped 5 bases from V and 2 bases from J, with 7 bases between. The CDR3 extends over 12 amino acids. The DNA of the CDR3 is TGCAGTGCTGTCCAGGGCAATCAGCCCCAGCATTTT. Its protein product is CSAVQGNQPQHF.

V is TRBV4-2 and J is TRBJ1-4, with 7 bases identical to TRBD1. The V gene's germline CDR1 is LGHNA and CDR2 YNFKEQ. With 5 bases clipped from V and 4 bases from J, the junction kept 13 bases outside the gene matches. The CDR3 is made up of 17 amino acids. The CDR3 DNA follows: TGTGCCAGCAGCACCCGGCGACGGGACAGCCTTAATGAAAAACTGTTTTTT. Its translation: CASSTRRRDSLNEKLFF.

V gene TRBV18 combines with J gene TRBJ2-5; D possibly corresponds to TRBD1 (6 bases). Germline-derived CDR1 and CDR2 are KGHSH and LQKENI. V lost 6 bases, J lost 3 bases, and 20 bases lay in between. CDR3 length: 16 amino acids. The CDR3 sequence is CASSPQRSRGKETQYF. Here the CDR3 DNA reads TGTGCCAGCTCGCCCCAGCGGAGTAGGGGGAAAGAGACCCAGTACTTC.

A note on this clonotype: Germline is not matched at one junction end, which may reflect a read error. This chain connects TRBV9 to TRBJ1-5, with 9 bases matching TRBD1. The CDR3 runs 15 residues. Looked up from germline, CDR1 is SGDLS and CDR2 is YYNGEE. This CDR3 is CASSVGDRANQPLHF. The CDR3 bases are TGTGCCAGCAGCGTAGGGGACAGGGCAAATCAGCCCCTGCATTTT.

This clonotype was counted a few times. The V and J genes are TRBV9 and TRBJ1-5, with D hard to call. There are 14 residues in the CDR3. Germline CDR1 reads SGDLS; CDR2 reads YYNGEE. Trimming took off 3 bases at V and 5 bases at J, with 12 bases between the two ends. CDR3 region: CASSARPSHQPQHF. The CDR3 DNA reads as TGTGCCAGCAGCGCCCGACCGTCACATCAGCCCCAGCATTTT.

This chain connects TRBV5-1 to TRBJ2-1; 13 bases map to TRBD2. Per the germline V gene, CDR1 is SGHRS and CDR2 is YFSETQ. Trimming cost V 3 bases and J 4 bases; bases outside gene matches: 7. CDR3 length: 17 amino acids. The CDR3 DNA is TGCGCCAGCAGCTCAGGACTAGCGGGGGTTTTTTACAATGAGCAGTTCTTC. This translates into CASSSGLAGVFYNEQFF.

This clonotype was detected a few times. The chain uses TRBV11-1 and TRBJ2-7; 14 nucleotides line up with TRBD2. The V and J ends lost 5 bases and 1 base, in that order; junction bases with no gene match: 1. The CDR3 consists of 15 residues. Germline-derived CDR1 and CDR2 are SGHAT and FQDESV (reference sequence). The CDR3: CASSRTSGGSYEQYV. The CDR3 nucleotides read TGTGCCAGCAGCCGGACTAGCGGGGGGTCCTACGAGCAGTACGTC.

The chain combines TRBV6-2 or TRBV6-3 with TRBJ1-6, with TRBD1 matching over 10 bases. The CDR3 length is 14 residues. After removal of 6 bases from V and 9 bases from J, the junction contained 5 bases not matched to a gene. CDR1 and CDR2 from the germline V gene are MNHEY and SVGEGT. The CDR3 region has the DNA TGTGCCAGCAGGGGACAGGGGTTCGGTTCACCCCTCCACTTT. As protein: CASRGQGFGSPLHF.

This clonotype was counted at least ten times. This chain links TRBV5-1 with TRBJ2-1, with TRBD1 as a possible D gene (6 bases). CDR1 SGHRS and CDR2 YFSETQ come from the germline V gene. V was shortened by 0 bases and J by 8 bases, with 15 bases between the two germline ends. This CDR3 has 15 residues. The CDR3 nucleotides are TGCGCCAGCAGCTTGGAGGGACACGTGTCCCATGAGCAGTTCTTC. It specifies CASSLEGHVSHEQFF.

This rearrangement joins TRBV28 to TRBJ1-2, with 9 bases aligning to TRBD1. V shed 3 bases, J shed 2 bases, and the junction held 4 bases outside the gene matches. The length of the CDR3 is 15 residues. Per germline, CDR1 MDHEN and CDR2 SYDVKM. Here the CDR3 reads CASSFWGQGNYGYTF. CDR3 nucleotide sequence: TGTGCCAGCAGTTTTTGGGGACAGGGAAACTATGGCTACACCTTC.

This chain links TRBV7-2 with TRBJ1-4, with 8 bases aligning to TRBD1. This CDR3 region has 16 residues. The V gene end was trimmed by 5 bases and the J gene end by 7 bases; junction bases not matched to a gene: 12. Germline V gene sequence: CDR1 SGHTA, CDR2 FQGNSA. CDR3 amino acids: CASSPGTGGWGEKLFF. In nucleotides, the CDR3 is TGTGCCAGCAGCCCTGGGACAGGAGGTTGGGGTGAAAAACTGTTTTTT.

This clonotype was counted at least ten times. The chain combines TRBV4-2 with TRBJ1-3, with D possibly TRBD1 on 6 matching bases. This CDR3 contains 15 residues. CDR1 and CDR2 from the germline V gene are LGHNA and YNFKEQ. Between the trimmed V and J ends, which lost 2 bases and 3 bases, there was a span of 11 bases. CDR3 coding DNA: TGTGCCAGCAGCCAACAGGGGCCCTATGGAAACACCATATATTTT. This translates into CASSQQGPYGNTIYF.

The sample holds a few counts of this clonotype. The genes are TRBV6-1 and TRBJ2-2; weak D call: TRBD2 (6 bases). V was pared by 6 bases and J by 4 bases, with 18 bases between. This CDR3 has 16 residues. Germline V gives CDR1 MNHNS, CDR2 SASEGT. The CDR3 is CASRHHRGSGTGELFF. CDR3 sequence (DNA): TGTGCCAGCAGGCATCATCGGGGGTCTGGCACCGGGGAGCTGTTTTTT.

The CDR3 sequence is CASSLQEHYGYTF. CDR3 nucleotide sequence: TGTGCCAGCAGCTTACAGGAGCACTATGGCTACACCTTC. The J gene is TRBJ1-2, the V gene TRBV7-9; D ambiguous. Trimming removed 2 bases from V and 3 bases from J, with 7 bases in between. Germline V gene lookup returns CDR1 SEHNR and CDR2 FQNEAQ (reference sequence). The CDR3 length is 13 residues. The whole variable domain, filled in from reference TRBV7-9 and TRBJ1-2, reads DTGVSQNPRHKITKRGQNVTFRCDPISEHNRLYWYRQTLGQGPEFLTYFQNEAQLEKSRLLSDRFSAERPKGSFSTLEIQRTEQGDSAMYLCASSLQEHYGYTFGSGTRLTVV.